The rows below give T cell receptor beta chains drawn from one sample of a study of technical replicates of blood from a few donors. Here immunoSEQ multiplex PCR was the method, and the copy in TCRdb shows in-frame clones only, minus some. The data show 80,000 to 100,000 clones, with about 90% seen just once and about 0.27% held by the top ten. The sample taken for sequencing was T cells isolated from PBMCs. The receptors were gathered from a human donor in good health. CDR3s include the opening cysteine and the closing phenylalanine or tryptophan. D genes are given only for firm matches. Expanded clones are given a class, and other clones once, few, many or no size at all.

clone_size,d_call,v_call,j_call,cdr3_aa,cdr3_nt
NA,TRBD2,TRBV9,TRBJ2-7,CASSPPTSGYEQYF,TGTGCCAGCAGCCCCCCGACTAGCGGCTACGAGCAGTACTTC
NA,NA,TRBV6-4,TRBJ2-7,CASSEQMSSSYEQYF,TGTGCCAGCAGTGAACAAATGTCTAGCTCCTACGAGCAGTACTTC
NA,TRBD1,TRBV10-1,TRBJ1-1,CASSESKTGPTEAFF,TGCGCCAGCAGTGAGTCGAAGACAGGGCCCACTGAAGCTTTCTTT
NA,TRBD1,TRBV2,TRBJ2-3,CASSRGQPFTDTQYF,TGTGCCAGCAGTCGGGGACAGCCCTTCACAGATACGCAGTATTTT
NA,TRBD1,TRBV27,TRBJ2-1,CASSLSWTGNEQFF,TGTGCCAGCAGTTTATCTTGGACAGGGAATGAGCAGTTCTTC
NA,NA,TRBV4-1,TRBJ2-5,CASSQGLLEETQYF,TGCGCCAGCAGCCAAGGCCTCCTAGAAGAGACCCAGTACTTC
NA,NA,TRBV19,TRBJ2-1,CASTPYHNDNEQFF,TGTGCCAGTACCCCCTACCATAATGACAATGAGCAGTTCTTC
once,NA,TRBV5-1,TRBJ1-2,CASSLTGGVANYGYTF,TGCGCCAGCAGCTTGACCGGGGGGGTTGCTAACTATGGCTACACCTTC
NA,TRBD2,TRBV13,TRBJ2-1,CASSLISSGRARHEQFF,TGTGCCAGCAGCTTAATCTCTAGCGGGAGGGCCAGGCATGAGCAGTTCTTC
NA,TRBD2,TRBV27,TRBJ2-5,CASSPGTNPLETQYF,TGTGCCAGCAGTCCTGGGACTAATCCCTTGGAGACCCAGTACTTC
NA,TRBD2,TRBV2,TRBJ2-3,CASRPTSGGGGPYSGDTQYF,TGTGCCAGCCGGCCTACTAGCGGGGGAGGTGGACCATACTCTGGGGATACGCAGTATTTT